Following are 18 T cell receptor beta chains from one sample sequenced in a study of blood T cell repertoires in COVID-19. Profiling relied on immunoSEQ multiplex PCR, and the TCRdb table lists in-frame clones only, not all of them. Of about 340,000 clones listed, 70% to 90% are singletons. The material sequenced was PBMCs or T cells enriched from blood (not recorded which). These receptors were obtained from a woman in her thirties or forties with acute COVID-19.

The V call is TRBV19, the J call TRBJ2-7, with D perhaps TRBD2 (5 bases). The V and J ends lost 1 base and 7 bases respectively, with 8 bases between them. Germline V CDR1 and CDR2: LNHDA, SQIVND (reference sequence). The CDR3 spans 12 residues. The DNA of the CDR3 is TGTGCCAGTAGTATAGGAGGGAAAGAGCAGTACTTC. It specifies CASSIGGKEQYF.

A few counts support this clone. J is TRBJ1-4 and V is TRBV5-1; TRBD1 matches at 11 bases. The CDR3 runs to 16 residues. After removal of 3 bases from V and 1 base from J, the junction contained 2 bases not matched to a gene. Germline V gives CDR1 SGHRS, CDR2 YFSETQ. This chain's CDR3 is CASSYGTGGTNEKLFF. CDR3 coding DNA: TGCGCCAGCAGCTACGGGACAGGGGGAACTAATGAAAAACTGTTTTTT.

The chain links TRBV28 to TRBJ2-3; D not certain. V lost 3 bases to trimming and J lost 3 bases, with 7 bases between them. The germline V gene encodes CDR1 MDHEN and CDR2 SYDVKM. The CDR3 has 13 amino acids. CDR3 nucleotide sequence: TGTGCCAGCAGTTTGGGCGTAACAGATACGCAGTATTTT. Protein sequence: CASSLGVTDTQYF.

This rearrangement joins TRBV21-1 to TRBJ2-1; TRBD1 is taken as the D call from the table, unchecked against the DNA. TRBV21-1 is a documented pseudogene. This CDR3 contains 14 residues. CDR3 in amino acids: CASSDRHSYNEQFF. CDR3 nucleotide sequence: TGTGCCAGCTCTGACAGGCACTCCTACAATGAGCAGTTCTTC.

V gene TRBV5-1 combines with J gene TRBJ2-1; unclear D gene. Germline V lookup: CDR1 SGHRS, CDR2 YFSETQ. The CDR3 extends over 15 amino acids. Deletions cut 7 bases from V and 0 bases from J, with 14 bases between. CDR3 coding DNA: TGCGCCAGCCGATACTACGCCAGCTCCTACAATGAGCAGTTCTTC. Its protein is CASRYYASSYNEQFF.

The chain carries TRBV5-1 and TRBJ1-1; D remains ambiguous. The CDR3 runs 13 residues. Germline lookup yields CDR1 SGHRS and CDR2 YFSETQ. Trimming left V 2 bases short and J 1 base short, with 6 bases between. CDR3 residues: CASSFQRNTEAFF. CDR3 nucleotides: TGCGCCAGCAGCTTTCAGCGGAACACTGAAGCTTTCTTT. The full variable domain, in which reference TRBV5-1 and TRBJ1-1 provide the parts outside the CDR3, is KAGVTQTPRYLIKTRGQQVTLSCSPISGHRSVSWYQQTPGQGLQFLFEYFSETQRNKGNFPGRFSGRQFSNSRSEMNVSTLELGDSALYLCASSFQRNTEAFFGQGTRLTVV.

This clone occurred a few times. The rearrangement joins TRBV6-5 to TRBJ1-2; D gene ambiguous. This CDR3 has 14 residues. CDR1 MNHEY and CDR2 SVGAGI come from the germline V gene. V dropped 4 bases and J dropped 7 bases, with 16 bases sitting between them. The CDR3 region has the DNA TGTGCCAGCAGTTCTCAAGTCCTGGGAGGTGGCTACACCTTC. As protein: CASSSQVLGGGYTF.

The gene calls are TRBV6-4 and TRBJ1-2; TRBD1 is a possible D gene (5 bases). The ends were cut back, 10 bases at V and 0 bases at J, with 24 bases in the middle. The length of the CDR3 is 17 residues. Germline V gene sequence: CDR1 MRHNA, CDR2 SNTAGT. The CDR3 nucleotides are TGTGCCACCCTGGGTACGGGGGGTAGTTCAGCTAACTATGGCTACACCTTC. Its translation is CATLGTGGSSANYGYTF.

The chain recombines TRBV6-5 with TRBJ1-1; 9 nucleotides agree with TRBD1. CDR1 is MNHEY, CDR2 SVGAGI, per germline. The trim removed 5 bases at V and 4 bases at J, leaving 8 bases unmatched. The CDR3 loop spans 15 amino acids. The CDR3 sequence is CASSTGGQGSTEAFF. The CDR3 DNA reads as TGTGCCAGCAGTACAGGGGGACAGGGATCCACTGAAGCTTTCTTT.

In this sample, this clone turned up a few times. The V gene is TRBV4-1, the J gene TRBJ1-2; D gene ambiguous. Germline CDR1 and CDR2: MGHRA and YSYEKL. CDR3 size: 13 residues. V was cut by 1 base and J by 3 bases, with 6 bases left in between. The CDR3 loop is CASSQGQDYGYTF. In nucleotides, the CDR3 is TGCGCCAGCAGCCAAGGCCAGGACTATGGCTACACCTTC.

The chain combines TRBV20-1 with TRBJ2-7; 9 bases map to TRBD1. Losses at the gene ends were 3 bases for V and 0 bases for J; bases not matched to a gene: 9. Germline V lookup: CDR1 DFQATT, CDR2 SNEGSKA (reference sequence). The CDR3 contains 16 residues. The CDR3 sequence: CSASVTGTGNSYEQYF. The CDR3 DNA follows: TGCAGTGCTAGTGTCACCGGGACAGGGAACTCCTACGAGCAGTACTTC.

The gene calls are TRBV7-2 and TRBJ1-4; TRBD1 is a possible D gene (5 bases). Trimming removed 1 base from V and 0 bases from J, with 12 bases in between. Per germline, CDR1 SGHTA and CDR2 FQGNSA. CDR3 length equals 17 residues. The CDR3: CASSLEYRGATNEKLFF. The CDR3 DNA is TGTGCCAGCAGCTTAGAATATCGGGGGGCAACTAATGAAAAACTGTTTTTT.

The CDR3 region is CASSHREVNGYTF. Here the CDR3 DNA reads TGCGCCAGCAGTCACAGGGAAGTCAATGGCTACACCTTC. The chain employs TRBV10-2 and TRBJ1-2; weak D call: TRBD1 (6 bases). The V gene's germline CDR1 is WSHSY and CDR2 SAAADI. The length of the CDR3 is 13 residues. V was clipped by 5 bases and J by 6 bases, with 13 bases between them.

This clone was seen just once. The V gene is TRBV19, the J gene TRBJ1-1, with TRBD1 matching 7 bases. V was pared by 5 bases and J by 7 bases, with 4 bases of the junction left unmatched. This CDR3 spans 12 amino acids. Germline loops: CDR1 LNHDA, CDR2 SQIVND (reference sequence). This chain's CDR3 is CASSARQGEAFF. CDR3 nucleotide sequence: TGTGCCAGTAGTGCGCGACAGGGTGAAGCTTTCTTT.

The chain employs TRBV28 and TRBJ2-7; D ambiguous. This CDR3 is 14 amino acids long. Trimming pared 3 bases from V and 1 base from J, leaving 10 bases between. Germline values: CDR1 MDHEN, CDR2 SYDVKM. The CDR3 coding sequence is TGTGCCAGCAGTTTGGCGGCCGGATCCTACGAGCAGTACTTC. Translated, it gives CASSLAAGSYEQYF.

There are a few counts of this clone. The gene calls are TRBV5-1 and TRBJ2-3; D is perhaps TRBD2 (6 bases). Germline V gene data show CDR1 as SGHRS and CDR2 as YFSETQ. There are 14 residues in the CDR3. V shed 2 bases and J shed 7 bases, with 14 bases lying between them. The chain's CDR3 is CASSFWGDQYTQYF. DNA of the CDR3: TGCGCCAGCAGCTTTTGGGGGGACCAATATACGCAGTATTTT.

J is TRBJ1-5 and V is TRBV12-5, with a tentative D call TRBD1 (6 bases). The CDR3 extends over 15 amino acids. Trimming took off 5 bases at V and 0 bases at J, with 11 bases between the two ends. Germline V lookup: CDR1 LGHNT, CDR2 FRNRAP. In DNA, the CDR3 is TGTGCTAGTGGTCCGGACAGATATAGCAATCAGCCCCAGCATTTT. Residues: CASGPDRYSNQPQHF.

The chain joins TRBV6-6 to TRBJ1-3, with a possible D match to TRBD1 (5 bases). Germline lookup yields CDR1 MNHNY and CDR2 SVGAGI (reference sequence). Trimming removed 5 bases from V and 1 base from J, with 9 bases in between. This CDR3 has 14 residues. In DNA form, the CDR3 reads TGTGCCAGCAGTGCCAGGGTTTCTGGAAACACCATATATTTT. Translated, it gives CASSARVSGNTIYF.